This T cell receptor (beta chain) came from a study of blood T cell repertoires in COVID-19. Produced via immunoSEQ multiplex PCR; TCRdb's table is partial and in-frame only. In the table there are a few hundred thousand clones, approximately 87% of which are singletons. This CDR3 region has 14 residues. Germline values: CDR1 SGHRS, CDR2 YFSETQ. Between the trimmed V and J ends, which lost 0 bases and 2 bases, there was a span of 9 bases. The TCR was taken from a man in his 60s who had recovered from COVID-19. The genes are TRBV5-1 and TRBJ2-7; D is unresolved. Sequences were obtained from peripheral blood. CDR3 protein: CASSLAGKAYEQYF. As DNA, the CDR3 is TGCGCCAGCAGCTTGGCAGGAAAGGCCTACGAGCAGTACTTC.